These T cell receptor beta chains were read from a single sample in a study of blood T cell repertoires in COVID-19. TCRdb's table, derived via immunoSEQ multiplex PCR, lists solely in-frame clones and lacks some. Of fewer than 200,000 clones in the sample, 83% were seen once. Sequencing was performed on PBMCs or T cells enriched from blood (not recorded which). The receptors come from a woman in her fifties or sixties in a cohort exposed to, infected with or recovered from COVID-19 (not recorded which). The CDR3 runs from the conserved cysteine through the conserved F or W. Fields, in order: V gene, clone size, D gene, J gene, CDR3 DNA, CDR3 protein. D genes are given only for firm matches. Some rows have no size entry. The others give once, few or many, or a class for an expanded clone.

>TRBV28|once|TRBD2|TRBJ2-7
TGTGCCAGCAGTTTCGCGGGGGGACGCTACGAGCAGTACTTC
CASSFAGGRYEQYF
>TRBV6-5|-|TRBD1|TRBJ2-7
TGTGCCAGCAGTTATCGAGGGGGCGCGAACGAGCAGTACTTC
CASSYRGGANEQYF
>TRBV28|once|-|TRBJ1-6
TGTGCCATCTCAAGGGAGACGGGATATAATTCACCCCTCCACTTT
CAISRETGYNSPLHF
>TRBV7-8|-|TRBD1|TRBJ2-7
TGTGCCAGCAGCTTAGCAGGGGGCGCCTCTTACGAGCAGTACTTC
CASSLAGGASYEQYF
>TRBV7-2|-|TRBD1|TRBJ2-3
TGTGCCAGCAGCGGACAGGGTTCAGATACGCAGTATTTT
CASSGQGSDTQYF
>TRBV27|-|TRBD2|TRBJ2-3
TGTGCCAGCAGTTTAAGGGGAGCGGGAGAGGCAGATACGCAGTATTTT
CASSLRGAGEADTQYF
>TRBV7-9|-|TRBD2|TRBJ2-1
TGTGCCAGCAGCTTAGTGGGGCTAGCGGGAGTAGCATCCTACAATGAGCAGTTCTTC
CASSLVGLAGVASYNEQFF
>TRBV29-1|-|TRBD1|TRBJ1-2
TGCAGCGTGACGGGACGAGAAGGGACAGGGCAGGGAAAGAACTATGGCTACACCTTC
CSVTGREGTGQGKNYGYTF
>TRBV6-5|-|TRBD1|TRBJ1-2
TGTGCCAGCAGTCGGCAGGACAGGGAGTATGGCTACACCTTC
CASSRQDREYGYTF
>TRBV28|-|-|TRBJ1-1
TGTGCCAGCAGTCCGGGGAACAGAAACACTGAAGCTTTCTTT
CASSPGNRNTEAFF
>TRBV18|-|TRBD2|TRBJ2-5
TGTGCCAGCCACAAGGGACTAGCGGGATCGGAGACCCAGTACTTC
CASHKGLAGSETQYF
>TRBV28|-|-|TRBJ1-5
TGTGCCAGCAGTTTATCAGGGGGCAATCAGCCCCAGCATTTT
CASSLSGGNQPQHF
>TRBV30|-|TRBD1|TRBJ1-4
TGTGCCTGGAGTTATCAGGGACAGGAAAATGAAAAACTGTTTTTT
CAWSYQGQENEKLFF
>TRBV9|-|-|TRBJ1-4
TGTGCCAGCAGCGGAAGGACGACGGCCCGGGGTGAAAAACTGTTTTTT
CASSGRTTARGEKLFF
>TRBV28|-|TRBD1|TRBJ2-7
TGTGCCAGCAGTTTGGGGACAGGGACATCCTACGAGCAGTACTTC
CASSLGTGTSYEQYF
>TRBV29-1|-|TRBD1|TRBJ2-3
TGCAGCGTTGGAGGGACAGGGGGAAAGTCTGGGCTGTATTTT
CSVGGTGGKSGLYF
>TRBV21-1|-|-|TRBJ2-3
TGTGCCAGCAGCAAAGGGTTGCACAGCAACACAGATACGCAGTATTTT
CASSKGLHSNTDTQYF
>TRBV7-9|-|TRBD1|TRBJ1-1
TGTGCCAGCAGCTTCTACAGGGGACTTTCCTTAATGAACACTGAAGCTTTCTTT
CASSFYRGLSLMNTEAFF
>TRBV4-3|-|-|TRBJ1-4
TGCGCCAGCAGCCAAGATTTAATCAACAGGGACGAAAAACTGTTTTTT
CASSQDLINRDEKLFF
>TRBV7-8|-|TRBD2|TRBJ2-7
TGTGCCAGCAGCTTGGATTTGGATGGACTAGCTAACTACGAGCAGTACTTC
CASSLDLDGLANYEQYF
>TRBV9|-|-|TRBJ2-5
TGTGCCAGCAGTCGAGGGTTGGAGACCCAGTACTTC
CASSRGLETQYF
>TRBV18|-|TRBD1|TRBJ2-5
TGTGCCAGCTCACCGTGGACAGGGGGCGAAGAGACCCAGTACTTC
CASSPWTGGEETQYF
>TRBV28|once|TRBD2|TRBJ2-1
TGTGCCAGCAGTTCCGGGACTAGGAGCCATGAGCAGTTCTTC
CASSSGTRSHEQFF
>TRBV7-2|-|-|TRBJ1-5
TGTGCCAGCCGGAAGTGGGGCGCGGAGAATCAGCCCCAGCATTTT
CASRKWGAENQPQHF
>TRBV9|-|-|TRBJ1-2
TGTGCCAGCAGCGCCCCAATGGGGAGCCGGGGTGGCTACACCTTC
CASSAPMGSRGGYTF
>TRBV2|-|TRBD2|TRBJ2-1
TGTGCCAGCAGCCCCACCGGACTAGCGGGAACTGAGCAGTTCTTC
CASSPTGLAGTEQFF
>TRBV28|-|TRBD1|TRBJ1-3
TGTGCCAGCATCTCGTCGGGACAGGGTGGAAACACCATATATTTT
CASISSGQGGNTIYF
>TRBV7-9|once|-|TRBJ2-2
TGTGCCAGCAGCTCCGACTCCAGTTGGCTGTTTTTT
CASSSDSSWLFF
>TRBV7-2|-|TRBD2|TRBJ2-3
TGTGCCACCAAAAGGACTAGCGGCGACACAGATACGCAGTATTTT
CATKRTSGDTDTQYF
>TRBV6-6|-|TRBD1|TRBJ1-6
TGTGCCAGCAGTTGGACAGGGGGTTCACCCCTCCACTTT
CASSWTGGSPLHF
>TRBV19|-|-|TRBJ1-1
TGTGCCAGTAGTGCCCCCGCCGGGGGGGCGTTAGACACTGAAGCTTTCTTT
CASSAPAGGALDTEAFF
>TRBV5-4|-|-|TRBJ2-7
TGTGCCAGCAGCTTGTCAGCGACCTACGAGCAGTACTTC
CASSLSATYEQYF
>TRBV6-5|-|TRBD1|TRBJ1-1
TGTGCCAGCAGGAGGGGACAGTCTGAAGCTTTCTTT
CASRRGQSEAFF
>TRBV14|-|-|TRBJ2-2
TGTGCCAGCAGCCAAGGGTATGAACATAACACCGGGGAGCTGTTTTTT
CASSQGYEHNTGELFF
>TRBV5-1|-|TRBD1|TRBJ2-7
TGCGCCAGCAGCCTCCGGGACAGGGCTACGAAGTACTTC
CASSLRDRATKYF
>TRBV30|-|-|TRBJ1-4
TGTGCCTGGGGGGCGGGGCCGGATGAAAAACTGTTTTTT
CAWGAGPDEKLFF
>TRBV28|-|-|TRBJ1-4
TGTGCCAGCAGTTTACTCCGTGAAAAACTGTTTTTT
CASSLLREKLFF
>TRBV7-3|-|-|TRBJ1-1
TGTGCCAGCAGCTTATGGGCACAGGTTGAAGCTTTCTTT
CASSLWAQVEAFF
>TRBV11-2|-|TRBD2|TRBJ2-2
TGTGCCAGCAGCCCGGGACTAATGGCCGGGGAGCTGTTTTTT
CASSPGLMAGELFF
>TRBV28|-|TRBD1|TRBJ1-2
TGTGCCAGCAGCAGAACGGGACAGGAAAACTATGGCTACACCTTC
CASSRTGQENYGYTF